This T cell receptor (beta chain) was profiled in a study of beta chain features in type 1 diabetes. Across the whole study: Sorted cells numbering some 110 million were examined across all samples.

Unmatched junction bases numbered 14, after V lost 5 bases and J lost 6 bases. Germline V lookup: CDR1 SGHDN, CDR2 FVKESK. The CDR3 contains 16 residues. Overall study findings and caveats: Compared with healthy donors, patients appeared to share more similar naive, central memory and regulatory TCRB repertoires. When Type 1 diabetes patients were examined, their TCRB CDR3s proved moderately but significantly shorter in all four CD4+ subsets.

On average, the one heparinised blood draw given by each donor was around 110 mL. The authors reverse transcribed all of the isolated RNA, so sequencing captured expressed TCRB transcripts. Naive, central memory and regulatory T cell samples averaged about 3.57 million immunoSEQ reads each. Libraries were prepared by immunoSEQ multiplex PCR; TCRdb keeps only in-frame clonotypes and omits some of them. The data show roughly 150,000 clones, roughly 8% seen once. Of note for this clone: Its antigen remains unknown.

The source of this sequence is a man aged 18-30 years with type 1 diabetes. Source material: central memory CD4+ T cells from blood. The rearrangement joins TRBV14 to TRBJ2-3; 7 bases fit TRBD1. CDR3 protein: CASSLQGPRGIDTQYF. CDR3 nucleotide sequence: TGTGCCAGCAGCTTACAGGGGCCCCGGGGAATCGATACGCAGTATTTT.